The present T cell receptor (beta chain) was sequenced within a study of cytotoxic CD8 clonotypes in ibrutinib-treated CLL. Study as a whole: Outcomes included around 25 partial and 2 complete responses; after median roughly 65 months, roughly 14 stayed remitted and 12 progressed. General study results and limits: Contraction or stability on treatment characterized the public clonotypes, which were uncommon.

Sequenced by immunoSEQ multiplex PCR; TCRdb stores in-frame clones only, minus some. Of tens of thousands of clones listed, about two thirds are singletons. Remarks on this clone: The antigen is unknown.

The germline gives CDR1 LNHDA, CDR2 SQIVND (reference sequence). This CDR3 is 16 amino acids long. The V segment lost 5 bases and the J segment 4 bases; nucleotides outside the gene matches: 9. Sequencing was performed on PBMCs, taken after 24 months of ibrutinib treatment. The TCR comes from a human donor with chronic lymphocytic leukemia. The chain has TRBV19 and TRBJ2-3; 10 nucleotides line up with TRBD2. The CDR3 DNA reads as TGTGCCAGTAGTCCATTCCTAGCGGGGGAGGCAGATACGCAGTATTTT. This gives the protein CASSPFLAGEADTQYF.